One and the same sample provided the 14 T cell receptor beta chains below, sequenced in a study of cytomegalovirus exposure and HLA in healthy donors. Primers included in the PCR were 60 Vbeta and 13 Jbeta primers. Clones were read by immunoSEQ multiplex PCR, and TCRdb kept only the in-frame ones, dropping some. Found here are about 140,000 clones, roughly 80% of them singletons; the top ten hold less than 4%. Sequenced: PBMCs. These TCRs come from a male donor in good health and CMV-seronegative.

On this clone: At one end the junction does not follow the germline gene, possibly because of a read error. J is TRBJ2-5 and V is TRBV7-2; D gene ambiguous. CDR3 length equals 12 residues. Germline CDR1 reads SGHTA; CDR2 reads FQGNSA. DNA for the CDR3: TGTGCCAGCACCTTACATCAAGAGACCCAGTACTTC. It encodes CASTLHQETQYF.

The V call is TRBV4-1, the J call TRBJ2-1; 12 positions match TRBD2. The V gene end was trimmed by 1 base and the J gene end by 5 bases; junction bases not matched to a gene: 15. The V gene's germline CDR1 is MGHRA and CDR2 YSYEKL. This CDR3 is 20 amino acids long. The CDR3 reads CASSQGGWASGRVGDNEQFF. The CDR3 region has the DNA TGCGCCAGCAGCCAAGGGGGGTGGGCTAGCGGGAGGGTGGGTGACAATGAGCAGTTCTTC.

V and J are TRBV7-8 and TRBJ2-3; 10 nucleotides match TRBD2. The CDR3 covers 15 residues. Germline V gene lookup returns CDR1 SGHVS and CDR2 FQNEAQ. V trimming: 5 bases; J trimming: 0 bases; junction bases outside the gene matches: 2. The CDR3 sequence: CASSLTSGSTDTQYF. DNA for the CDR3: TGTGCCAGCAGCCTGACTAGCGGGAGCACAGATACGCAGTATTTT.

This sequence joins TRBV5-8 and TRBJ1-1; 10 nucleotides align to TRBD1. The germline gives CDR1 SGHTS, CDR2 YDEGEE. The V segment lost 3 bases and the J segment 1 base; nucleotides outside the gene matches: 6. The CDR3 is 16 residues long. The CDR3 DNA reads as TGTGCCAGCAGCTGGGGACAGGGGTGGACGAACACTGAAGCTTTCTTT. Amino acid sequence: CASSWGQGWTNTEAFF.

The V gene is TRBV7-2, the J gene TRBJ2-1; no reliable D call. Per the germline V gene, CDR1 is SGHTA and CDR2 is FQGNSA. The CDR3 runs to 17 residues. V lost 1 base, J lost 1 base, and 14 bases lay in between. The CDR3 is CASSLGLWQISYNEQFF. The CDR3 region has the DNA TGTGCCAGCAGCTTAGGTCTGTGGCAAATTTCCTACAATGAGCAGTTCTTC.

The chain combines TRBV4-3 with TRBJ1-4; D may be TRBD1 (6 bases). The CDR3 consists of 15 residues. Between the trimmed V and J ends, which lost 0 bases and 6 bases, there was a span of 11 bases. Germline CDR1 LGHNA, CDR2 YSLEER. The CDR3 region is CASSQDQGLDEKLFF. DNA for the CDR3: TGCGCCAGCAGCCAAGATCAGGGGCTGGATGAAAAACTGTTTTTT.

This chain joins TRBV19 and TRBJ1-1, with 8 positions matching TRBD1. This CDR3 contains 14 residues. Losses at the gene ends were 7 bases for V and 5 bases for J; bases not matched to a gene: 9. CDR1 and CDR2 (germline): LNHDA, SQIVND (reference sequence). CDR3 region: CASIRGQGGTEAFF. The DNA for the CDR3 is TGTGCCAGTATAAGAGGACAGGGCGGAACTGAAGCTTTCTTT.

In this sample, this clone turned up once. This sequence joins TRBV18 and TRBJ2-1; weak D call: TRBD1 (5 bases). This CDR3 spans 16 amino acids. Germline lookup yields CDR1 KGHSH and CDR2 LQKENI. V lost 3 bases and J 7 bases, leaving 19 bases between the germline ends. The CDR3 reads CASSPKLGQGGNEQFF. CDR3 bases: TGTGCCAGCTCACCCAAACTCGGGCAGGGTGGTAATGAGCAGTTCTTC.

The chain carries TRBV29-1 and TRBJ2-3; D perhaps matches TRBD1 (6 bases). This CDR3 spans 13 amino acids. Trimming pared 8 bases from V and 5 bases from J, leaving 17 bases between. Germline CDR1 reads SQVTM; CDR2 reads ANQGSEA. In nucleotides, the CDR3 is TGCAGCTCGGAGGTGGGGGCCGGAGATACGCAGTATTTT. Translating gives CSSEVGAGDTQYF.

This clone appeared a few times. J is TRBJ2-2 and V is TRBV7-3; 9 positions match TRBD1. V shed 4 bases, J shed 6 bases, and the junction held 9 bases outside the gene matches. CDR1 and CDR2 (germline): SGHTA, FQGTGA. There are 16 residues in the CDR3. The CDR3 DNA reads TGTGCCAGCAGCTCGGACAGGGGCGTTAACGCCGGGGAGCTGTTTTTT. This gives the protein CASSSDRGVNAGELFF.

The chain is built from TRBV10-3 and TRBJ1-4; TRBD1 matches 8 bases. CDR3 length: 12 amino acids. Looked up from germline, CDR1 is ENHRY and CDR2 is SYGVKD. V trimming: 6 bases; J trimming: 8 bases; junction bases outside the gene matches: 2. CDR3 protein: CAISRDREKLFF. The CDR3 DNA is TGTGCCATCAGCCGGGACAGGGAAAAACTGTTTTTT.

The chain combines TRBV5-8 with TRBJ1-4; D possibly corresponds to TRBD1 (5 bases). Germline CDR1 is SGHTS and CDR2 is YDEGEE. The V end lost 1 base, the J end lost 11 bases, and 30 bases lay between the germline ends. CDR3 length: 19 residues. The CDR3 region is CASSLWVGTPGGDHGKLFF. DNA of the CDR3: TGTGCCAGCAGCTTGTGGGTTGGGACTCCTGGAGGGGACCATGGGAAACTGTTTTTT.

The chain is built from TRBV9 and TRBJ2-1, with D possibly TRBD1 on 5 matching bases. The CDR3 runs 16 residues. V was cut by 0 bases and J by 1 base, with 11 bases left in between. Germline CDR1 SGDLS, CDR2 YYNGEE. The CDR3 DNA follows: TGTGCCAGCAGCGTAGAGGGGTCAGGATCCTACAATGAGCAGTTCTTC. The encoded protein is CASSVEGSGSYNEQFF.

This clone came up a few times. The CDR3: CASSLGTGFYEQYF. CDR3 sequence (DNA): TGTGCCAGCAGTTTGGGGACAGGTTTCTACGAGCAGTACTTC. V is TRBV27 and J is TRBJ2-7; 8 bases line up with TRBD1. Trimming removed 3 bases from V and 3 bases from J; junction bases left unmatched: 4. CDR1 is MNHEY and CDR2 is SMNVEV in the germline V gene (reference sequence). This CDR3 has 14 residues.